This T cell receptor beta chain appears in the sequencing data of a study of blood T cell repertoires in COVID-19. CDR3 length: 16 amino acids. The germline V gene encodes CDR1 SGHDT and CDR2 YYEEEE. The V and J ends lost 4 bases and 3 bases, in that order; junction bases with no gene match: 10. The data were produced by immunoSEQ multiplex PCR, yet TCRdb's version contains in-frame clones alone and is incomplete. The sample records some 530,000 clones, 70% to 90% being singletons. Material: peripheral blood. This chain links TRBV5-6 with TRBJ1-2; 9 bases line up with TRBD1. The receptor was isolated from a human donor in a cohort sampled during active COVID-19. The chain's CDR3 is CASSPLGQGLDYGYTF. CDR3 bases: TGTGCCAGCAGCCCCCTGGGACAGGGACTCGACTATGGCTACACCTTC.